This is a list of T cell receptor beta chains from one sample in a study of shared clonotypes between healthy human individuals. Assay: immunoSEQ multiplex PCR; the TCRdb copy retains only in-frame clones and omits some. The sample shows 550,000 to 800,000 clones, about 74% of them seen only once. The sequenced material came from memory CD4+ T cells sorted from blood. These receptor sequences come from a woman aged 25 to 39 in good health. Each CDR3 is given without its conserved first and last residue.

v_call: TRBV19; j_call: TRBJ1-1; cdr3_length: 12; cdr3_aa: ASIARGRNTEAF
v_call: TRBV30; j_call: TRBJ1-2; cdr3_length: 10; cdr3_aa: AWSGGNYGYT
v_call: TRBV28; j_call: TRBJ2-1; cdr3_length: 12; cdr3_aa: ASSSGTSANEQF
v_call: TRBV19; j_call: TRBJ2-2; cdr3_length: 12; cdr3_aa: ASMGPANTGELF
v_call: TRBV5-1; j_call: TRBJ1-4; cdr3_length: 10; cdr3_aa: ASSLSNEKLF
v_call: TRBV4-1; j_call: TRBJ2-4; cdr3_length: 13; cdr3_aa: ASSQTWVVKNIQY
v_call: TRBV11-2; j_call: TRBJ2-1; cdr3_length: 13; cdr3_aa: ASRPSGGTRDEQF
v_call: TRBV28; j_call: TRBJ2-7; cdr3_length: 13; cdr3_aa: ASSRNTRSSYEQY
v_call: TRBV7-2; j_call: TRBJ2-1; cdr3_length: 15; cdr3_aa: ASSPYSGSVSYNEQF
v_call: TRBV3-1/TRBV3-2; j_call: TRBJ2-5; cdr3_length: 6; cdr3_aa: ASSQLN
v_call: TRBV7-2; j_call: TRBJ1-5; cdr3_length: 11; cdr3_aa: ASSLILNQPQH
v_call: TRBV6-1; j_call: TRBJ1-1; cdr3_length: 11; cdr3_aa: ASSPTLNTEAF
v_call: TRBV18; j_call: TRBJ1-5; cdr3_length: 13; cdr3_aa: ASSPPGHPDQPQH
v_call: TRBV4-1; j_call: TRBJ1-2; cdr3_length: 15; cdr3_aa: ASSQALGQGGTYGYT
v_call: TRBV27; j_call: TRBJ2-1; cdr3_length: 12; cdr3_aa: ASSLLPTYNGQF
v_call: TRBV9; j_call: TRBJ1-2; cdr3_length: 12; cdr3_aa: ASSDYRGTYGYT
v_call: TRBV6-1; j_call: TRBJ1-1; cdr3_length: 11; cdr3_aa: ASTLATWTEAF
v_call: TRBV5-1; j_call: TRBJ2-2; cdr3_length: 13; cdr3_aa: ASSLGGGAGGELF
v_call: TRBV10-1; j_call: TRBJ2-1; cdr3_length: 12; cdr3_aa: ASSPSGRYNEQF
v_call: TRBV27; j_call: TRBJ1-2; cdr3_length: 15; cdr3_aa: ASSLNSRDSQIYGYT
v_call: TRBV5-1; j_call: TRBJ2-3; cdr3_length: 13; cdr3_aa: ASSPGDRDWDTQY
v_call: TRBV9; j_call: TRBJ2-3; cdr3_length: 15; cdr3_aa: ASSNNPGLAGADTQY
v_call: TRBV28; j_call: TRBJ2-7; cdr3_length: 12; cdr3_aa: ASTVAGGPFEQY
v_call: TRBV7-8; j_call: TRBJ1-1; cdr3_length: 13; cdr3_aa: ASSGARGRRTEAF
v_call: TRBV6-1; j_call: TRBJ1-1; cdr3_length: 11; cdr3_aa: ASSLTGDTEAF
v_call: TRBV9; j_call: TRBJ2-2; cdr3_length: 12; cdr3_aa: ASSVGTGDRELF
v_call: TRBV6-6; j_call: TRBJ1-2; cdr3_length: 13; cdr3_aa: ASSYSSTPGYGYT
v_call: TRBV18; j_call: TRBJ2-7; cdr3_length: 13; cdr3_aa: ASFAGTSGPYEQY
v_call: TRBV29-1; j_call: TRBJ1-1; cdr3_length: 8; cdr3_aa: SVQNTEAF
v_call: TRBV7-9; j_call: TRBJ1-2; cdr3_length: 10; cdr3_aa: ASSTPNYGYT
v_call: TRBV6-5; j_call: TRBJ2-5; cdr3_length: 13; cdr3_aa: ASSYGLAGVETQY
v_call: TRBV29-1; j_call: TRBJ2-3; cdr3_length: 11; cdr3_aa: SVSGRATDTQY
v_call: TRBV6-5; j_call: TRBJ2-2; cdr3_length: 13; cdr3_aa: ASSYSLAQAGELF
v_call: TRBV5-1; j_call: TRBJ1-3; cdr3_length: 13; cdr3_aa: ASSLGVGSGNTIY
v_call: TRBV18; j_call: TRBJ2-2; cdr3_length: 14; cdr3_aa: ASSPRSRGSSGELF
v_call: TRBV7-6; j_call: TRBJ2-7; cdr3_length: 15; cdr3_aa: ASSRGTSGTVAYEQY
v_call: TRBV4-1; j_call: TRBJ1-1; cdr3_length: 14; cdr3_aa: ASSQGDLRDTKGAF
v_call: TRBV19; j_call: TRBJ2-1; cdr3_length: 11; cdr3_aa: ASSGRAYNEQF
v_call: TRBV28; j_call: TRBJ2-5; cdr3_length: 11; cdr3_aa: ASSFRVGETQY
v_call: TRBV27; j_call: TRBJ2-7; cdr3_length: 12; cdr3_aa: ASSPATSSYEQY